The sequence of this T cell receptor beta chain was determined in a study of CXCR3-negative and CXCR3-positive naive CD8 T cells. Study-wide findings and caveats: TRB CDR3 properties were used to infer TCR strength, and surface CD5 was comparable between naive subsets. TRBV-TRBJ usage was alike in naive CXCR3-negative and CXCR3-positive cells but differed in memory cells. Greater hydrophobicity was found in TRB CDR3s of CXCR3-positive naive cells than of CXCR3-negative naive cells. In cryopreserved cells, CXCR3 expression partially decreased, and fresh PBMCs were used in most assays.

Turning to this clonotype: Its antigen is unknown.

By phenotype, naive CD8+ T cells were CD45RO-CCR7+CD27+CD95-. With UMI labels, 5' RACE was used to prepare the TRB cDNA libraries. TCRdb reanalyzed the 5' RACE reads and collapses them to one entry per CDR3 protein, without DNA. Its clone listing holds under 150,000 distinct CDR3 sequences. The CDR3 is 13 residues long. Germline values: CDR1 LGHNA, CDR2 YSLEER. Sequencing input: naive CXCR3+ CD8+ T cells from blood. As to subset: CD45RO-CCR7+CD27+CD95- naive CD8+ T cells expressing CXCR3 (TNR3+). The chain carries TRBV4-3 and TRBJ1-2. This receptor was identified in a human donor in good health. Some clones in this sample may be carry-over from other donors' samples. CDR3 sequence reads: CASSQDELNGYTF.